This TCR beta chain was captured in a study of T cell responses to AZD1222 COVID-19 vaccine. In germline, CDR1 is WSHSY, CDR2 SAAADI. Between the trimmed V and J ends, which lost 2 bases and 1 base, there was a span of 10 bases. CDR3 length: 15 residues. Profiling relied on immunoSEQ multiplex PCR, and the TCRdb table lists in-frame clones only, not all of them. The data contain over 130,000 clones, approximately 90% of them singletons. This clonotype originated in an adult who received the AZD1222 COVID-19 vaccine. The rearrangement links TRBV10-2 to TRBJ2-3, with D hard to call. The material sequenced was peripheral blood, taken 28 days after the second AZD1222 dose. CDR3: CASSEMATRTDTQYF. The CDR3, as DNA: TGCGCCAGCAGTGAGATGGCTACCCGCACAGATACGCAGTATTTT.